This T cell receptor beta chain originates from a study of control samples from healthy donors and cancer patients. The repertoire was sequenced with immunoSEQ multiplex PCR; TCRdb's copy has only in-frame clones and lacks some. The sample includes some 220,000 clones, roughly 94% of them seen just once. The V and J ends lost 6 bases and 5 bases, in that order; junction bases with no gene match: 4. CDR1 is SGHTA and CDR2 is FQGNSA in the germline V gene. The CDR3 totals 14 residues. This clone was detected only once. This sequence originates from a man over 45 in good health. The source material was blood. The chain joins TRBV7-2 to TRBJ1-4; 9 bases line up with TRBD1. CDR3 in DNA: TGTGCCAGCAGTTCGACAGGGGGGAATGAAAAACTGTTTTTT. It is translated as CASSSTGGNEKLFF.